The 30 T cell receptor beta chains below come from one sample, sequenced in a study of shared clonotypes between healthy human individuals. Sequencing used immunoSEQ multiplex PCR; TCRdb keeps in-frame clones, though not all of them. The sample holds more than 2 million clones; 85% to 95% are singletons and the top ten take 0.1% to 0.15%. Sequencing was done on a sample of naive CD4+ T cells sorted from blood. Subset reported: CD45RA+ positively selected. These receptors originate from a man between 18 and 29 years old in good health.

The rearrangement uses TRBV7-2 and TRBJ2-5; 7 nucleotides line up with TRBD1. J lost 5 bases, V lost 1 base, and 19 bases had no gene match. Germline V CDR1 and CDR2: SGHTA, FQGNSA. This CDR3 contains 19 residues. Written as DNA, the CDR3 is TGTGCCAGCAGCTTAGGGTCCCCACTCGGCTTGACAGGGAGCGAGACCCAGTACTTC. Translating it yields CASSLGSPLGLTGSETQYF.

This clone was detected only once. The chain employs TRBV6-1 and TRBJ1-3, with 7 bases identical to TRBD1. The CDR3 has 15 residues. In germline, CDR1 is MNHNS, CDR2 SASEGT. V lost 5 bases, J lost 1 base, and 5 bases stayed unmatched. CDR3 amino acids: CASSRQGSSGNTIYF. The DNA for the CDR3 is TGTGCCAGCAGTCGACAGGGATCTTCTGGAAACACCATATATTTT.

This clone was counted once. The chain carries TRBV4-3 and TRBJ2-7; 7 bases line up with TRBD1. The CDR3 is 16 residues long. J gave up 7 bases and V 0 bases, and 12 bases lay outside the gene matches. Germline assignment: CDR1 LGHNA and CDR2 YSLEER. The CDR3 nucleotides read TGCGCCAGCAGCCAAGATCCGGGACAGAGTACGGGAGAGCAGTACTTC. Protein sequence: CASSQDPGQSTGEQYF.

The chain carries TRBV4-3 and TRBJ2-7; 9 bases are a match to TRBD2. Germline V lookup: CDR1 LGHNA, CDR2 YSLEER. This CDR3 spans 17 amino acids. Unmatched junction bases numbered 9, after V lost 1 base and J lost 2 bases. CDR3 sequence reads: CASSQGRGASGTYEQYF. CDR3 DNA: TGCGCCAGCAGCCAAGGCCGGGGGGCTAGCGGGACCTACGAGCAGTACTTC.

As concerns this clone: Different DNA sequences within this sample yield the same CDR3. V and J are TRBV5-1 and TRBJ2-5; the D call may be TRBD1 or TRBD2 (5 bases each). Germline lookup yields CDR1 SGHRS and CDR2 YFSETQ. The CDR3 consists of 14 residues. Trimming stripped 0 bases from V and 3 bases from J, with 9 bases between. Here the CDR3 DNA reads TGCGCCAGCAGCTTGGCGGGGACCGAAGAGACCCAGTACTTC. Amino acids: CASSLAGTEETQYF.

This chain connects TRBV11-2 to TRBJ1-6; D remains unclear. Per germline, CDR1 SGHAT and CDR2 FQNNGV. The CDR3 length is 14 residues. The V end was cut by 5 bases, the J end by 7 bases, with 12 bases between. CDR3 DNA sequence: TGTGCCAGCAGCCCCTCTTTCTCGAATTCACCCCTCCACTTT. Amino acid sequence: CASSPSFSNSPLHF.

The chain uses TRBV28 and TRBJ2-7, with 7 bases identical to TRBD1. V was pared by 6 bases and J by 3 bases, with 8 bases of the junction left unmatched. Germline V CDR1 and CDR2: MDHEN, SYDVKM. There are 14 residues in the CDR3. The CDR3 loop is CASRREGAYYEQYF. The DNA of the CDR3 is TGTGCCAGCAGGCGAGAGGGGGCCTACTACGAGCAGTACTTC. The variable domain in full, with the rest retrieved from reference TRBV28 and TRBJ2-7, is DVKVTQSSRYLVKRTGEKVFLECVQDMDHENMFWYRQDPGLGLRLIYFSYDVKMKEKGDIPEGYSVSREKKERFSLILESASTNQTSMYLCASRREGAYYEQYFGPGTRLTVT.

This clone was seen a single time. The chain employs TRBV5-1 and TRBJ2-1; no firm D call. Germline loops: CDR1 SGHRS, CDR2 YFSETQ. The CDR3 extends over 13 amino acids. Trimming removed 4 bases from V and 7 bases from J, with 12 bases in between. DNA of the CDR3: TGCGCCAGCAGCGCCAGCGAGGTGAATGAGCAGTTCTTC. The encoded protein is CASSASEVNEQFF.

As regards this clone: The same CDR3 also results from other DNA sequences found in this sample. The V and J genes are TRBV18 and TRBJ2-5; D remains unclear. The CDR3 extends over 13 amino acids. Trimming removed 2 bases at V and 2 bases at J, with 6 bases between. Germline assignment: CDR1 KGHSH and CDR2 LQKENI. The CDR3 loop is CASSPGYQETQYF. In nucleotides, the CDR3 is TGTGCCAGCTCACCAGGCTATCAAGAGACCCAGTACTTC.

The rearrangement links TRBV11-2 to TRBJ2-1; the D gene is possibly TRBD1 (5 bases). Germline CDR1 and CDR2: SGHAT and FQNNGV. V dropped 0 bases and J dropped 4 bases, with 10 bases sitting between them. This CDR3 has 15 amino acids. CDR3: CASSLDGADYNEQFF. The CDR3, as DNA: TGTGCCAGCAGCTTAGATGGGGCAGATTACAATGAGCAGTTCTTC.

V gene TRBV5-1 combines with J gene TRBJ2-7, with D tentatively TRBD2 (5 bases). Germline V gene sequence: CDR1 SGHRS, CDR2 YFSETQ. The CDR3 totals 14 residues. V gave up 3 bases and J gave up 2 bases, with 12 bases separating them. CDR3 amino acids: CASSSGVGPYEQYF. CDR3 in DNA: TGCGCCAGCAGCTCCGGGGTCGGACCCTACGAGCAGTACTTC. The full variable domain, in which reference TRBV5-1 and TRBJ2-7 provide the parts outside the CDR3, is KAGVTQTPRYLIKTRGQQVTLSCSPISGHRSVSWYQQTPGQGLQFLFEYFSETQRNKGNFPGRFSGRQFSNSRSEMNVSTLELGDSALYLCASSSGVGPYEQYFGPGTRLTVT.

This chain connects TRBV14 to TRBJ2-1, with D perhaps matching TRBD1 or TRBD2 (5 bases each). Germline CDR1 and CDR2: SGHDN and FVKESK. This CDR3 region has 14 residues. V lost 0 bases and J 4 bases, leaving 7 bases between the germline ends. As DNA, the CDR3 is TGTGCCAGCAGCCAAGATTGGGGGTACAATGAGCAGTTCTTC. The encoded protein is CASSQDWGYNEQFF.

This sequence joins TRBV5-6 and TRBJ2-3; a possible D gene is TRBD1 (5 bases). This CDR3 has 16 residues. CDR1 is SGHDT, CDR2 YYEEEE, per germline. The germline V and J ends were trimmed by 4 bases and 2 bases, with 17 bases remaining between them. CDR3 residues: CASSQTRQTDTDTQYF. DNA of the CDR3: TGTGCCAGCAGCCAAACCAGACAGACTGACACAGATACGCAGTATTTT.

V and J are TRBV6-5 and TRBJ1-4; 7 positions agree with TRBD1. This CDR3 spans 16 amino acids. Germline assignment: CDR1 MNHEY and CDR2 SVGAGI. Unmatched junction bases numbered 7, after V lost 2 bases and J lost 4 bases. The CDR3 spells CASSYGRGRINEKLFF. The DNA of the CDR3 is TGTGCCAGCAGTTACGGGAGGGGGCGGATTAATGAAAAACTGTTTTTT.

This chain links TRBV13 with TRBJ1-2; 8 nucleotides align to TRBD1. The CDR3 sequence is 13 residues long. Germline CDR1 reads PRHDT; CDR2 reads FYEKMQ (reference sequence). The junction had 7 bases not matched to a gene; V was cut back by 5 bases and J by 8 bases. As DNA, the CDR3 is TGTGCCAGCAGCCCTTCGGACAGGGTAGGCTACACCTTC. Translated: CASSPSDRVGYTF.

This clone has only one observation. CDR3 amino acids: CASRQDREFFSGELFF. The CDR3 region has the DNA TGTGCCAGCAGACAGGACAGGGAATTTTTCTCCGGGGAGCTGTTTTTT. This chain joins TRBV27 and TRBJ2-2; 8 nucleotides line up with TRBD1. The CDR3 runs 16 residues. The V gene's germline CDR1 is MNHEY and CDR2 SMNVEV (reference sequence). Trimming at V came to 6 bases and at J to 6 bases, leaving 12 bases not matched to a gene.

This chain joins TRBV19 and TRBJ2-2; weak D call: TRBD1 (5 bases). Germline assignment: CDR1 LNHDA and CDR2 SQIVND (reference sequence). CDR3 length: 14 residues. The V gene lost 6 bases and the J gene lost 1 base, with 9 bases spanning the gap. CDR3 nucleotides: TGTGCCAGTAGCACTACAGGGAACACCGGGGAGCTGTTTTTT. It translates to CASSTTGNTGELFF.

V is TRBV6-5 and J is TRBJ1-5; 7 bases line up with TRBD1. J was trimmed by 5 bases and V by 6 bases; bases with no gene match: 4. Germline CDR1 reads MNHEY; CDR2 reads SVGAGI. The CDR3 totals 13 residues. This CDR3 reads CASSLTGDQPQHF. The CDR3 region has the DNA TGTGCCAGCAGCTTAACAGGGGATCAGCCCCAGCATTTT.

This clone has a single count. The chain combines TRBV2 with TRBJ2-7; TRBD2 is a possible D gene (6 bases). The CDR3 has 15 residues. V shed 1 base and J shed 6 bases, with 16 bases lying between them. From germline, CDR1 is SNHLY and CDR2 FYNNEI. The CDR3 region has the DNA TGTGCCAGCAGTGAAGGGAGGGGCTCCCCGGGCGAGCAGTACTTC. This gives the protein CASSEGRGSPGEQYF.

The chain joins TRBV4-1 to TRBJ2-1; TRBD2 agrees at 10 bases. V trimming: 0 bases; J trimming: 5 bases; junction bases outside the gene matches: 4. Germline V gives CDR1 MGHRA, CDR2 YSYEKL. The CDR3 runs 16 residues. The CDR3 is CASSQDGLAGDNEQFF. The DNA of the CDR3 is TGCGCCAGCAGCCAAGATGGCCTAGCGGGGGACAATGAGCAGTTCTTC.

The V call is TRBV4-1, the J call TRBJ2-4, with 8 bases fitting TRBD2. The CDR3 runs 16 residues. Per germline, CDR1 MGHRA and CDR2 YSYEKL. Germline trimming cut 4 bases from V and 3 bases from J; bases unmatched to any gene: 8. CDR3 loop: CASSPSGRWGKNIQYF. The CDR3 DNA reads as TGCGCCAGCAGCCCAAGCGGGAGATGGGGCAAAAACATTCAGTACTTC.

This sequence joins TRBV4-1 and TRBJ1-5, with unresolved D. Germline V gene sequence: CDR1 MGHRA, CDR2 YSYEKL. V lost 3 bases to trimming and J lost 4 bases, with 7 bases between them. This CDR3 is 13 amino acids long. CDR3 sequence (DNA): TGCGCCAGCAGCCACAGCCAGAATCAGCCCCAGCATTTT. Translation gives CASSHSQNQPQHF.

The rearrangement links TRBV10-3 to TRBJ2-7; 8 nucleotides match TRBD1. Germline trimming cut 5 bases from V and 0 bases from J; bases unmatched to any gene: 12. Germline loops: CDR1 ENHRY, CDR2 SYGVKD. This CDR3 contains 17 residues. CDR3 sequence (DNA): TGTGCCATCAGTACCGGACAGGGACGTTATTTCTCCTACGAGCAGTACTTC. This translates into CAISTGQGRYFSYEQYF.

The chain combines TRBV6-5 with TRBJ1-5, with TRBD1 identical over 7 bases. V was clipped by 6 bases and J by 7 bases; unmatched bases: 6. Germline V gives CDR1 MNHEY, CDR2 SVGAGI. This CDR3 is built from 13 residues. This CDR3 reads CASRLNRGQPQHF. The CDR3, as DNA: TGTGCCAGCAGACTAAACAGGGGCCAGCCCCAGCATTTT.

This chain uses TRBV6-5 with TRBJ2-7; 9 nucleotides align to TRBD1. V lost 10 bases and J lost 2; bases outside the gene matches: 9. This CDR3 contains 14 residues. CDR1 is MNHEY and CDR2 is SVGAGI in the germline V gene. CDR3 residues: CATQQGANTYEQYF. The CDR3 coding sequence is TGTGCCACTCAACAGGGGGCAAATACCTACGAGCAGTACTTC.

This clone was seen a single time. The J gene is TRBJ2-7, the V gene TRBV10-3, with 9 nucleotides matching TRBD1. Germline-derived CDR1 and CDR2 are ENHRY and SYGVKD. Trimming removed 7 bases from V and 3 bases from J; junction bases left unmatched: 7. This CDR3 is built from 14 residues. CDR3 sequence (DNA): TGTGCCATCAATAAGGGACAGGGCTTCTACGAGCAGTACTTC. It yields the protein CAINKGQGFYEQYF.

Notes on this clone: Other DNA sequences in this sample translate to the same CDR3. This CDR3 is CASSQVGGSYNEQFF. The CDR3 nucleotides are TGTGCCAGCAGCCAAGTAGGGGGCTCCTACAATGAGCAGTTCTTC. V and J are TRBV14 and TRBJ2-1; weak D call: TRBD1 (6 bases). The CDR3 spans 15 residues. The V end lost 1 base, the J end lost 0 bases, and 7 bases lay between the germline ends. The V gene's germline CDR1 is SGHDN and CDR2 FVKESK.

The chain employs TRBV5-1 and TRBJ2-7; 8 bases are a match to TRBD2. CDR1 SGHRS and CDR2 YFSETQ come from the germline V gene. This CDR3 contains 16 residues. Losses at the gene ends were 2 bases for V and 3 bases for J; bases not matched to a gene: 10. CDR3 bases: TGCGCCAGCAGCTTCATGGGAAGCGGGAGTAACTACGAGCAGTACTTC. Translated: CASSFMGSGSNYEQYF.

This chain uses TRBV19 with TRBJ1-6, with 10 bases identical to TRBD1. In germline, CDR1 is LNHDA, CDR2 SQIVND (reference sequence). The CDR3 runs 15 residues. The junction had 2 bases not matched to a gene; V was cut back by 3 bases and J by 6 bases. The DNA of the CDR3 is TGTGCCAGTAGTATTGGGGACAGGGGTAATTCACCCCTCCACTTT. This gives the protein CASSIGDRGNSPLHF.

About this clone: In the same sample, other DNA sequences code for this CDR3. V is TRBV9 and J is TRBJ2-7, with D uncertain. The length of the CDR3 is 14 residues. V shed 0 bases and J shed 0 bases, with 7 bases lying between them. Germline V CDR1 and CDR2: SGDLS, YYNGEE. CDR3 sequence (DNA): TGTGCCAGCAGCGTAGGCGGAATCTCCTACGAGCAGTACTTC. As protein: CASSVGGISYEQYF.